The clone carrying this T cell receptor (gamma chain) ranks as medium-sized. Its antigen is undetermined. V shed 6 bases, J shed 3 bases, and the junction held 2 bases outside the gene matches. Germline V gene lookup returns CDR1 GITISATS and CDR2 ISYDGTV (reference sequence). The CDR3 has 15 amino acids. This sample is part of a study of γδ T cells in repeated Plasmodium falciparum infection. As for the study in general: Each infection was followed by sampling at 21 days, plus baseline and some pre-infection draws. Study-level results: Waves of new clonotype selection appeared after repeated controlled infections in Vdelta2-negative, largely Vdelta1+, gammadelta T cells. Vgamma9/Vdelta2+ repertoires stayed stably polyclonal over time and infection.

Vgamma9/Vdelta2+ and Vdelta2-negative gammadelta T cells were flow-sorted from PBMC for bulk sequencing. TCRdb fed the multiplex PCR reads to CATT. The sample consists of tens of thousands of gamma-chain clones, 1.4% of them appearing once. This chain links TRGV9 with TRGJP. The sample comprised gamma-delta T cells from blood. The receptor's source is a pool of human donors (malaria-infected and uninfected, not separated). CDR3 region: CALWMQELGKKIKVF. CDR3 nucleotides: TGTGCCTTGTGGATGCAAGAGTTGGGCAAAAAAATCAAGGTATTT.